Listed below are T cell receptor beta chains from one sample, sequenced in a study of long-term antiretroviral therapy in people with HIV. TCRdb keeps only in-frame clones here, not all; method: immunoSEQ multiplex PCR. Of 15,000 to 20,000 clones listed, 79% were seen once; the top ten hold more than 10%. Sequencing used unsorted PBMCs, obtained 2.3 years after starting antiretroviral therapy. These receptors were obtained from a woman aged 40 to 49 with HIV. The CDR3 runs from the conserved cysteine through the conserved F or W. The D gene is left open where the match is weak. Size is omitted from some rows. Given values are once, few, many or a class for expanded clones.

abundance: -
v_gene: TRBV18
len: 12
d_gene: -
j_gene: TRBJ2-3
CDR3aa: CASSPPLDTQYF
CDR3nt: TGTGCCAGCTCACCACCCCTAGATACGCAGTATTTT

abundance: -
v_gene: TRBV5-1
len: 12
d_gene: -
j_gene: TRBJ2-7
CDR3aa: CASSLVDSDRYF
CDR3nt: TGCGCCAGCAGCTTGGTCGATTCCGATAGGTACTTC

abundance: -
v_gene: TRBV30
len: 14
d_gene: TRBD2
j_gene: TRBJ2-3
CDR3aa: CASTSGIVSDTQYF
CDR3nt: TGTGCCAGCACTAGCGGGATAGTGTCAGATACGCAGTATTTT

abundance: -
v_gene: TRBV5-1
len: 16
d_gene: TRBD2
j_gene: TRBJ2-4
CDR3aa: CASSLLAGGDNVIQYF
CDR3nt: TGCGCCAGCAGTTTACTAGCGGGGGGGGATAATGTCATTCAGTACTTC

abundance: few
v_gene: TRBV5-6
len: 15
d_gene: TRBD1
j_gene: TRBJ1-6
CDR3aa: CASSLVGQGASPLHF
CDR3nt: TGTGCCAGCAGCTTGGTAGGACAGGGGGCCTCACCCCTCCACTTT

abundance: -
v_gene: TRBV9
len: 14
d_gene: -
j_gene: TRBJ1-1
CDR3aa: CASSAQVGGTEAFF
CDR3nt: TGTGCCAGCAGCGCACAGGTCGGTGGCACTGAAGCTTTCTTT

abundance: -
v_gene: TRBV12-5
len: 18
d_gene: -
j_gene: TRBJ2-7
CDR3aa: CASGLVEGWVTRTYEQYF
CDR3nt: TGTGCTAGTGGTTTGGTAGAGGGATGGGTAACGCGGACCTACGAGCAGTACTTC

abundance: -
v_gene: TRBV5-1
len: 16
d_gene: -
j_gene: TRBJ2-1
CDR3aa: CASSRDTSLSGGEQFF
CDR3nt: TGCGCCAGTAGTCGGGACACCTCTCTGTCGGGGGGTGAGCAGTTCTTC

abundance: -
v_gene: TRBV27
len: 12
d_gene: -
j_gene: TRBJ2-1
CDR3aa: CASSSTHNEQFF
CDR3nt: TGTGCCAGCAGCTCCACTCACAATGAGCAGTTCTTC

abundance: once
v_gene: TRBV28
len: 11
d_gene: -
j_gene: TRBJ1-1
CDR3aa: CASVMNTEAFF
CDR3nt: TGTGCCAGTGTTATGAACACTGAAGCTTTCTTT

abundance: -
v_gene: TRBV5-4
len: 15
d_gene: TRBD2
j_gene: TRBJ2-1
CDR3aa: CASSSIWGGNNEQFF
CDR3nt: TGTGCCAGCAGCTCCATCTGGGGGGGAAACAATGAGCAGTTCTTC

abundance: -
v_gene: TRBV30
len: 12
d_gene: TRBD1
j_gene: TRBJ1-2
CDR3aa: CAWSRGSYGYTF
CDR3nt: TGTGCCTGGAGCAGGGGGTCCTATGGCTACACCTTC

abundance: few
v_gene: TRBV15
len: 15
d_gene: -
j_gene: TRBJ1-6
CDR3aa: CATSREGASNSPLHF
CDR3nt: TGTGCCACCAGCAGAGAAGGGGCCAGTAATTCACCCCTCCACTTT

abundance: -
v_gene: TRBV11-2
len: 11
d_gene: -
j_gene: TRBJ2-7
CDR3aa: CASSASDEQYF
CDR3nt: TGTGCCAGCAGCGCTAGCGACGAGCAGTACTTC

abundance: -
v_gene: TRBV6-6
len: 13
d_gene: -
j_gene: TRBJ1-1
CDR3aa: CASLGAHGTEAFF
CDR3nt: TGTGCCAGCCTCGGGGCCCATGGCACTGAAGCTTTCTTT

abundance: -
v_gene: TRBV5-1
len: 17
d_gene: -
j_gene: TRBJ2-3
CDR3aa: CASSPLGQAASTDTQYF
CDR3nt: TGCGCCAGCAGCCCCCTAGGGCAGGCGGCTAGCACAGATACGCAGTATTTT

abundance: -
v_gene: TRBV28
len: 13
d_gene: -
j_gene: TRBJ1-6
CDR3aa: CASSQGGNSPLHF
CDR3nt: TGTGCCAGCAGTCAGGGAGGCAATTCACCCCTCCACTTT

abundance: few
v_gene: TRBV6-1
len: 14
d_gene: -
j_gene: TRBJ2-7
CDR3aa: CASRTSYNSYEQYF
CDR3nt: TGTGCCAGCAGAACAAGTTATAACTCCTACGAGCAGTACTTC

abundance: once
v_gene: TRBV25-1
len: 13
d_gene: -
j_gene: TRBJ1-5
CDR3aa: CASSEPGDQPQHF
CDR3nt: TGTGCCAGCAGTGAGCCGGGGGATCAGCCCCAGCATTTT

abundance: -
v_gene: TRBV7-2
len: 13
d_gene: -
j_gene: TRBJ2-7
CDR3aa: CASSSDSGYEQYF
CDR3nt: TGTGCCAGCAGCTCCGACTCGGGATACGAGCAGTACTTC

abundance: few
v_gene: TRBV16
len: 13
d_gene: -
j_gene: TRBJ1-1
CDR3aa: CASSVFLNTEAFF
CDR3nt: TGTGCCAGCAGCGTGTTCTTGAACACTGAAGCTTTCTTT

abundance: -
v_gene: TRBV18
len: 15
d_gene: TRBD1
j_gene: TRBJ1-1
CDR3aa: CASSPQGTANTEAFF
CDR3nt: TGTGCCAGCTCTCCTCAGGGGACAGCGAACACTGAAGCTTTCTTT

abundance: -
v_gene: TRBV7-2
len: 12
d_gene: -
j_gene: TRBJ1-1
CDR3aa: CASSLVRHEAFF
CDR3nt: TGTGCCAGCAGCTTAGTCCGGCATGAAGCTTTCTTT

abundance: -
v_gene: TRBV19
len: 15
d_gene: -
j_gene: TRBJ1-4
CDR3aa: CASSIQGQPNEKLFF
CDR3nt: TGTGCCAGTAGTATACAGGGCCAGCCTAATGAAAAACTGTTTTTT

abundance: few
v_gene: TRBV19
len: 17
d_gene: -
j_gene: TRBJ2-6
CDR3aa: CASSINPRTAGANVLTF
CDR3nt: TGTGCCAGTAGTATAAACCCTCGTACTGCTGGGGCCAACGTCCTGACTTTC

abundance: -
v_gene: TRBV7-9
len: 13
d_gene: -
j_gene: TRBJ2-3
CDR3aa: CASRRTSTDTQYF
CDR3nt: TGTGCCAGCCGGCGGACCTCCACCGATACGCAGTATTTT

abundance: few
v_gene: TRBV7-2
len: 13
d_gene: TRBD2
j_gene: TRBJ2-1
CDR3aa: CASSPTTGLAQVF
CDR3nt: TGTGCCAGCAGCCCCACCACCGGACTAGCTCAGGTCTTC

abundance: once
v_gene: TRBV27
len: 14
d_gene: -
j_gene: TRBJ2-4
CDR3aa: CASSQQAQVNIQYF
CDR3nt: TGTGCCAGCAGTCAACAGGCCCAAGTAAACATTCAGTACTTC

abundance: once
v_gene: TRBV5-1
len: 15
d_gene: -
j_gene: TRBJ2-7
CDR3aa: CASSLDDYPSYEQYF
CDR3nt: TGCGCCAGCAGCTTGGATGATTACCCGTCCTACGAGCAGTACTTC

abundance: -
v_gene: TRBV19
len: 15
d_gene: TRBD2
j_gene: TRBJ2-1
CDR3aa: CASSKLADSYNEQFF
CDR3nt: TGTGCCAGTAGCAAACTAGCGGACTCCTACAATGAGCAGTTCTTC

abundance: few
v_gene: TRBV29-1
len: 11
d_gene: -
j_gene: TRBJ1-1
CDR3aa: CSVKANTEAFF
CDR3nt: TGCAGCGTTAAGGCCAACACTGAAGCTTTCTTT

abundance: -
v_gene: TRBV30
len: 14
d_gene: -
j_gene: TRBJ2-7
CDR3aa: CAWSAQGGDYEQYF
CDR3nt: TGTGCCTGGAGTGCCCAGGGGGGAGACTACGAGCAGTACTTC

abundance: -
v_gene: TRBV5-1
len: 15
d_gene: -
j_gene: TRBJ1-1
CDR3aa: CASSPGGGTNTEAFF
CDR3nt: TGCGCCAGCAGCCCTGGCGGAGGGACGAACACTGAAGCTTTCTTT

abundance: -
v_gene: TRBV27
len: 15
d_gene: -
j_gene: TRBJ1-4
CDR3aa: CASSPEGLANEKLFF
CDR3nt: TGTGCCAGCAGTCCAGAGGGACTAGCTAATGAAAAACTGTTTTTT

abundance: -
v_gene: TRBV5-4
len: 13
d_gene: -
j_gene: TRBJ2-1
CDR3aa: CASSPWEGGALFF
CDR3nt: TGTGCCAGCAGCCCGTGGGAAGGGGGGGCCTTGTTCTTC

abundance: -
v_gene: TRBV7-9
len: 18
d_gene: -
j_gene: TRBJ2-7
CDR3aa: CASSLVGVTLARNYEQYF
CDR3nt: TGTGCCAGCAGCTTGGTAGGTGTAACTCTAGCGAGAAACTACGAGCAGTACTTC

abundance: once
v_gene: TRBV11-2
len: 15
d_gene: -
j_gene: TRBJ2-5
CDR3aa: CASSLAGTSRETQYF
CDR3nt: TGTGCCAGCAGCCTCGCCGGGACCAGCCGAGAGACCCAGTACTTC

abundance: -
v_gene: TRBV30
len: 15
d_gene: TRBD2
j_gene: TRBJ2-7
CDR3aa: CAWTWGLASSYEQYF
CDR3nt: TGTGCCTGGACCTGGGGACTAGCGAGCTCCTACGAGCAGTACTTC

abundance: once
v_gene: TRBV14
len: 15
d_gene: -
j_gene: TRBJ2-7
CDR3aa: CASSRRDTGAYEQYF
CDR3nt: TGTGCCAGCAGCCGACGGGACACGGGGGCCTACGAGCAGTACTTC

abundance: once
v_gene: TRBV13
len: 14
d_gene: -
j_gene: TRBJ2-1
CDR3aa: CASSSRVLNNEQFF
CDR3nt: TGTGCCAGCAGCTCCAGGGTTCTAAACAATGAGCAGTTCTTC

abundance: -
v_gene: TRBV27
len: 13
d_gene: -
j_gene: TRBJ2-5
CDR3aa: CASSLVMGGTQYF
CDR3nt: TGTGCCAGCAGTCTCGTGATGGGAGGGACCCAGTACTTC

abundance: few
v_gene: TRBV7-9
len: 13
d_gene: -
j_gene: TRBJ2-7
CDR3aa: CASSLAGGREQYF
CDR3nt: TGTGCCAGCAGCTTAGCTGGGGGGCGCGAGCAGTACTTC

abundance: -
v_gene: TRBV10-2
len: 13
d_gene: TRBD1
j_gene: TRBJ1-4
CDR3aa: CASSDGGGEKLFF
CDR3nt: TGCGCCAGCAGCGATGGAGGGGGCGAAAAACTGTTTTTT

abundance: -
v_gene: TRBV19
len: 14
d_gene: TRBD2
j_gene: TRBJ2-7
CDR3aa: CASSMVFWGGEQYF
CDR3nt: TGTGCCAGTAGTATGGTGTTTTGGGGGGGCGAGCAGTACTTC

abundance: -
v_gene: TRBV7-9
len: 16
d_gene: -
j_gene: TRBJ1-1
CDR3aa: CASSLMDSPKNTEAFF
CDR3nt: TGTGCCAGCAGCCTCATGGACAGTCCTAAGAACACTGAAGCTTTCTTT

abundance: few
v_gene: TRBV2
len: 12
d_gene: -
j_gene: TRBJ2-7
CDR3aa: CASTPDSYEQYF
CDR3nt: TGTGCCAGCACCCCGGACTCCTACGAGCAGTACTTC

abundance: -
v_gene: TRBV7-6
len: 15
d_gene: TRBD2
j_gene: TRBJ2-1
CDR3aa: CASGTGLAARNEQFF
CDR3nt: TGTGCCAGCGGTACGGGACTAGCGGCCCGTAATGAGCAGTTCTTC

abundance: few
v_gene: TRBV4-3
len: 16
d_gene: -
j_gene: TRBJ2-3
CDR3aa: CASSPSGSFGQDTQYF
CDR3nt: TGCGCCAGCAGCCCTTCGGGTTCATTCGGGCAAGATACGCAGTATTTT

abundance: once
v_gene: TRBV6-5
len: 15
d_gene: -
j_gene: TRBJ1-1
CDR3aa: CASSLDTPLNTEAFF
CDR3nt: TGTGCCAGCAGTTTGGACACTCCACTGAACACTGAAGCTTTCTTT

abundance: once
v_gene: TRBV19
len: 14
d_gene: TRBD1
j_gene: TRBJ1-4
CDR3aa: CASSMSRGREKLFF
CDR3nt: TGTGCCAGTAGTATGTCCAGGGGGCGTGAAAAACTGTTTTTT

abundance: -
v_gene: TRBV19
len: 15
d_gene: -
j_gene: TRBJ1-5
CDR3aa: CASSLDRYSNQPQHF
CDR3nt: TGTGCCAGTAGTCTCGACAGATATAGCAATCAGCCCCAGCATTTT